This T cell receptor beta chain was identified during a study of control samples from healthy donors and cancer patients. The CDR3 has 15 amino acids. The V gene end was trimmed by 4 bases and the J gene end by 5 bases; junction bases not matched to a gene: 10. In germline, CDR1 is LGHDT, CDR2 YNNKEL (reference sequence). Sequencing was performed with immunoSEQ multiplex PCR; in TCRdb, only in-frame clones are kept and a portion is missing. The table has roughly 190,000 clones, roughly 89% seen once. The chain couples TRBV3-1 (or the pseudogene TRBV3-2) to TRBJ2-5; 7 nucleotides match TRBD1. Sequencing was performed on blood. This clonotype was sampled from a woman in her 30s in good health. CDR3 residues: CASSPPIGGAETQYF. The CDR3, as DNA: TGTGCCAGCAGCCCCCCTATAGGGGGCGCGGAGACCCAGTACTTC.